This T cell receptor (beta chain) derives from a study of T cell responses to AZD1222 COVID-19 vaccine. The study's findings and limits: The sample set comprised mostly white British donors with more females, and clonal diversity was possibly underestimated. The repertoires were collected only after the peak T cell response. Spike-specific TCR repertoires showed rising breadth and depth after two AZD1222 doses.

Method: immunoSEQ multiplex PCR; TCRdb's copy keeps in-frame clones and lacks some. Altogether approximately 70,000 clones are present, around 82% being singletons, with the ten largest covering roughly 50%. This CDR3 contains 15 residues. V shed 1 base, J shed 4 bases, and the junction held 4 bases outside the gene matches. The germline V gene has CDR1 LNHDA and CDR2 SQIVND (reference sequence). As to this clone: Its specificity is unknown.

The chain combines TRBV19 with TRBJ1-1, with 9 bases matching TRBD1. Sequencing was performed on peripheral blood, taken 28 days after the second AZD1222 dose. The sequence was collected from an adult who received the AZD1222 COVID-19 vaccine. The CDR3 region has the DNA TGTGCCAGTAGTATAGTCGGGACAGGGTTCACTGAAGCTTTCTTT. This sequence encodes CASSIVGTGFTEAFF.